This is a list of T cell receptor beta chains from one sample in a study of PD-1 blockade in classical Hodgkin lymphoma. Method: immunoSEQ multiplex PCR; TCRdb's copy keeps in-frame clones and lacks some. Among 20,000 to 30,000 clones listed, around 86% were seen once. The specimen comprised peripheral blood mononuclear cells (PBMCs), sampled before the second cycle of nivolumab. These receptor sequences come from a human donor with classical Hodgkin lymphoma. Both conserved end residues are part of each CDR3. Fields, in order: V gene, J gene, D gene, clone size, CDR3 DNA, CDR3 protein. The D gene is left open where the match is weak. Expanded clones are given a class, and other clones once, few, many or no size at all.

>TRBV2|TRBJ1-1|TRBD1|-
TGTGCCTCAAGGACAGGGGCGGGTACTGAAGCTTTCTTT
CASRTGAGTEAFF
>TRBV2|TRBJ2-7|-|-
TGTGTTTGGGGAGGAAACCACTACGAGCAGTACTTC
CVWGGNHYEQYF
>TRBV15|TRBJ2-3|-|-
TGTGCCACCAGCAGTGACGGGCGGGGACGCACAGATACGCAGTATTTT
CATSSDGRGRTDTQYF
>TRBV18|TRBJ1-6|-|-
TGTGCCAGCTCACCAGCCGGACGGGATAATTCACCCCTCCACTTT
CASSPAGRDNSPLHF
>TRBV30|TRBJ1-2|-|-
TGTGCCTGGAGGAACAGCCCTCAGGCCGGCGGTAGCACCTTC
CAWRNSPQAGGSTF
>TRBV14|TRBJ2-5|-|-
TGTGCCAGCAGCCAAGCGGCAGGGGTGGAGACCCAGTACTTC
CASSQAAGVETQYF
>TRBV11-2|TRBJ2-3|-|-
TGTGCCAGCAGCCGAGGGGGGGCCCGCACAGATACGCAGTATTTT
CASSRGGARTDTQYF
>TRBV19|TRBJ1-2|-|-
TGTGCCAGTAGTATATCTGACAGCCGTATTGATGGCTACACCTTC
CASSISDSRIDGYTF
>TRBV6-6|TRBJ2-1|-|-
TGTGCCAGCAGTTTCCCCTCCCGTAGCACTGAGCAGTTCTTC
CASSFPSRSTEQFF
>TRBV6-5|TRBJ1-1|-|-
TGTGCCAGCAGTTCCTTAAGTACTGAAGCTTTCTTT
CASSSLSTEAFF
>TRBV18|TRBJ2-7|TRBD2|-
TGTGCCAGCTCATTGATGACCCCAGCGGGGCTCGAGCAGTACTTC
CASSLMTPAGLEQYF
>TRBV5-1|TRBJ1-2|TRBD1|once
TGCGCCAGCAGCTCTGTCATCGACAGGGGAAATGGCTACACCTTC
CASSSVIDRGNGYTF
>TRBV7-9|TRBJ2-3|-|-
TGTGCCAGCTCGGGCACCAGCACAGATACGCAGTATTTT
CASSGTSTDTQYF
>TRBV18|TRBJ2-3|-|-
TGTGCCAGCTCACCACCCAGGGACAAGGGAAGGCTAAGCACAGATACGCAGTATTTT
CASSPPRDKGRLSTDTQYF
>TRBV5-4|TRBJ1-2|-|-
TGTGCCAGCAGCTTGGCCCGGGGGCCAGGTGGCTACACCTTC
CASSLARGPGGYTF
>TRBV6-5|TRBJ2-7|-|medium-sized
TGTGCCAGCAGGCGGGGATGGGACTACGAGCAGTACTTC
CASRRGWDYEQYF
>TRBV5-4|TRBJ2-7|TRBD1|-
TGTGCCAGCAGCTCAAGACAGGGGGCGCTGGGCTACGAGCAGTACTTC
CASSSRQGALGYEQYF
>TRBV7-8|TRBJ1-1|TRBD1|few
TGTGCCAGCAGCCCAAAGGACAGGGTGGGCACTGAAGCTTTCTTT
CASSPKDRVGTEAFF
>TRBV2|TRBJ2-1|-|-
TGTGCCAGCAGCCCCGGGACTCACTCCTACAATGAGCAGTTCTTC
CASSPGTHSYNEQFF
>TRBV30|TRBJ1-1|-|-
TGTGCCTGGGGCCACGGGGGGGCCGCTGAAGCTTTCTTT
CAWGHGGAAEAFF
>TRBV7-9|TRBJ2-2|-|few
TGTGCCAGCAGCCAGACAGGCGTGGAGCTGTTTTTT
CASSQTGVELFF
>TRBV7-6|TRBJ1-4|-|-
TGTGCCAGCAGCCCAGTACTGGGCCTCCTTAATGAAAAACTGTTTTTT
CASSPVLGLLNEKLFF
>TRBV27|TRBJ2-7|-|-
TGTGCCAGCAGCCTAGGCCCGGCAACAGGGTACGGCTCCTACGAGCAGTACTTC
CASSLGPATGYGSYEQYF
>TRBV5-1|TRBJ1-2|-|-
TGCGCCAGCAGCTTGGCCAGGGGAGAGGAGGGCTACACCTTC
CASSLARGEEGYTF
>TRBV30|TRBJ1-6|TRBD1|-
TGTGCCTGGCGGACAGGGAATAATTCACCCCTCCACTTT
CAWRTGNNSPLHF
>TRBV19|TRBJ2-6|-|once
TGTGCCACCTTAGACGGCTCTGGGGCCAACGTCCTGACTTTC
CATLDGSGANVLTF
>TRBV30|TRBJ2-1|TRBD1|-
TGTGCCTGGAGTGCGTTAACGGACAGGGGACGTGAAGGCAATGAGCAGTTCTTC
CAWSALTDRGREGNEQFF
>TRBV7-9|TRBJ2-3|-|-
TGTGCCAGCAGCTTAGGGGGACTCCGAACAGATACGCAGTATTTT
CASSLGGLRTDTQYF
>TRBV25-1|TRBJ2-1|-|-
TGTGCCAGCAGGGGCAGGGGACCCTACAATGAGCAGTTCTTC
CASRGRGPYNEQFF
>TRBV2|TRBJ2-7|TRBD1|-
TGTGCCAGCGCTCCTGACAGGGGGGCACGTTACGAGCAGTACTTC
CASAPDRGARYEQYF
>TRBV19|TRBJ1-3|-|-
TGTGCCAGTAGTACTCTCCAAGACGTCTCTGGAAACACCATATATTTT
CASSTLQDVSGNTIYF
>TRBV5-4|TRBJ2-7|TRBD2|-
TGTGCCAGCAGCGTACGACTAGCGGGGACCTACGAGCAGTACTTC
CASSVRLAGTYEQYF
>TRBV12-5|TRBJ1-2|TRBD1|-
TGTGCTAGTGGTCGGACAGGCGCGCCTAACTATGGCTACACCTTC
CASGRTGAPNYGYTF
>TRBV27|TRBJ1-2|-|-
TGTGCCAGCGGAGGGGCCTATGGCTACACCTTC
CASGGAYGYTF
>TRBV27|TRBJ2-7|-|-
TGTGCCAGCAGTATGACTAGGGACTTCTACGAGCAGTACTTC
CASSMTRDFYEQYF